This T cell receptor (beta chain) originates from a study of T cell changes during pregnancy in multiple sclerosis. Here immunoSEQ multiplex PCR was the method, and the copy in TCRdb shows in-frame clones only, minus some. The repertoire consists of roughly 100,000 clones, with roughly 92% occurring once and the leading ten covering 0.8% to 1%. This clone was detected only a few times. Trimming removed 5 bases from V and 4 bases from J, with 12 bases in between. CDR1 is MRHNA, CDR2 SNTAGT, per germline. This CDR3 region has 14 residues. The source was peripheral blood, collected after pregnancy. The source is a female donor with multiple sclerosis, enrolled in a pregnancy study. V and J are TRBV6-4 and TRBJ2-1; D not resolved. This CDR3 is CASSPQAWYNEQFF. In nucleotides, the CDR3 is TGTGCCAGCAGTCCTCAAGCCTGGTACAATGAGCAGTTCTTC.